Each of the 30 T cell receptor beta chains below was sequenced from the same sample in a study of T cell responses to AZD1222 COVID-19 vaccine. Assay used: immunoSEQ multiplex PCR; TCRdb lists only in-frame clones, some missing. The data hold roughly 100,000 clones, with more than 75% observed a single time. The specimen comprised peripheral blood, sampled on day 0 of AZD1222 vaccination. These receptors originate from an adult in good health.

DNA of the CDR3: TGTGCCAGCTCACCGTATCTGCCAGGGGAAAATGAGCAGTTCTTC. It encodes CASSPYLPGENEQFF. The chain links TRBV18 to TRBJ2-1, with a weak D call TRBD1 (6 bases). The CDR3 has 15 amino acids. Trimming took 3 bases from V and 7 from J, leaving 16 bases between them. In germline, CDR1 is KGHSH, CDR2 LQKENI.

The V and J genes are TRBV7-6 and TRBJ2-1; the D gene is possibly TRBD2 (5 bases). This CDR3 comprises 15 residues. V lost 0 bases and J lost 7, with 13 bases in between. The germline V gene encodes CDR1 SGHVS and CDR2 FNYEAQ. The CDR3 DNA reads TGTGCCAGCAGCTTAGCGGGAGAGATGGGAAATGAGCAGTTCTTC. This translates into CASSLAGEMGNEQFF.

This clone has a single count. The CDR3 sequence is CATSDPGGQYQETQYF. CDR3 nucleotides: TGTGCCACCAGTGACCCAGGGGGCCAGTACCAAGAGACCCAGTACTTC. The chain couples TRBV24-1 to TRBJ2-5; 8 positions agree with TRBD1. The V and J ends lost 4 bases and 0 bases, in that order; junction bases with no gene match: 6. This CDR3 is 16 amino acids long. CDR1 and CDR2 from the germline V gene are KGHDR and SFDVKD.

This chain joins TRBV2 and TRBJ2-2, with 12 bases aligning to TRBD1. The trim removed 6 bases at V and 6 bases at J, leaving 5 bases unmatched. CDR3 size: 15 residues. The V gene's germline CDR1 is SNHLY and CDR2 FYNNEI. This CDR3 is CASRPGQGASGELFF. DNA of the CDR3: TGTGCCAGCAGACCGGGACAGGGGGCATCCGGGGAGCTGTTTTTT.

The rearrangement links TRBV9 to TRBJ2-3, with 10 bases aligning to TRBD2. This CDR3 is 16 amino acids long. V gave up 0 bases and J gave up 2 bases; unmatched junction bases: 3. Germline-derived CDR1 and CDR2 are SGDLS and YYNGEE. The CDR3 DNA is TGTGCCAGCAGCGTAGGGCTAGCGGGGGACACAGATACGCAGTATTTT. Its protein product is CASSVGLAGDTDTQYF.

In its sample, this clone was seen once. The chain recombines TRBV7-5 with TRBJ1-4. TRBV7-5 is recorded as a pseudogene. CDR3 length: 14 residues. The CDR3 sequence: CVRILLRVDEKLFF. CDR3 in DNA: TGTGTCAGAATCCTGCTAAGGGTTGATGAAAAACTGTTTTTT.

The J gene is TRBJ2-1, the V gene TRBV27, with D unclear. Germline CDR1 is MNHEY and CDR2 is SMNVEV (reference sequence). V lost 3 bases to trimming and J lost 2 bases, with 5 bases between them. This CDR3 has 13 amino acids. In nucleotides, the CDR3 is TGTGCCAGCAGTTTGCCACCCTACAATGAGCAGTTCTTC. This encodes CASSLPPYNEQFF.

The gene calls are TRBV6-2 or TRBV6-3 and TRBJ1-1; 7 bases map to TRBD1. V lost 5 bases, J lost 4 bases, and 7 bases stayed unmatched. CDR1 and CDR2 (germline): MNHEY, SVGEGT. The CDR3 is 14 residues long. The CDR3 coding sequence is TGTGCCAGCAGTCAAGGGGGCAGTACCACTGAAGCTTTCTTT. Translating it yields CASSQGGSTTEAFF.

The chain links TRBV5-1 to TRBJ2-7; 8 bases are shared with TRBD2. CDR1 and CDR2 (germline): SGHRS, YFSETQ. The CDR3 extends over 13 amino acids. The trim removed 1 base at V and 5 bases at J, leaving 2 bases unmatched. Here the CDR3 reads CASSLPGGNEQYF. For the CDR3, the DNA is TGCGCCAGCAGCTTGCCGGGGGGGAACGAGCAGTACTTC.

The V call is TRBV12-3 or TRBV12-4, the J call TRBJ2-5; no definite D call. The CDR3 is 11 amino acids. Trimming removed 11 bases at V and 1 base at J, with 8 bases between. The CDR3 DNA reads as TGTGCCTCCCGGGCCCAAGAGACCCAGTACTTC. Translating it yields CASRAQETQYF.

V gene TRBV11-2 combines with J gene TRBJ2-5; TRBD1 matches at 10 bases. This CDR3 has 16 residues. The germline V gene encodes CDR1 SGHAT and CDR2 FQNNGV. The trim removed 5 bases at V and 7 bases at J, leaving 13 bases unmatched. The CDR3 is CASSNAGTGDLGTQYF. CDR3 bases: TGTGCCAGCAGCAATGCCGGGACAGGGGACTTAGGGACCCAGTACTTC.

V is TRBV7-9 and J is TRBJ2-7; 8 nucleotides match TRBD2. V was pared by 6 bases and J by 2 bases, with 9 bases of the junction left unmatched. The germline V gene has CDR1 SEHNR and CDR2 FQNEAQ (reference sequence). The CDR3 runs to 15 residues. CDR3 amino acids: CASRKGSSGAYEQYF. The CDR3 DNA follows: TGTGCCAGCAGAAAAGGAAGTAGCGGGGCCTACGAGCAGTACTTC.

J is TRBJ1-5 and V is TRBV5-1, with 7 nucleotides matching TRBD1. The V and J ends lost 4 bases and 5 bases, in that order; junction bases with no gene match: 6. Germline loops: CDR1 SGHRS, CDR2 YFSETQ. The CDR3 spans 14 residues. DNA of the CDR3: TGCGCCAGCAGCCGGGACAGCTCAGATCAGCCCCAGCATTTT. As protein: CASSRDSSDQPQHF.

This chain connects TRBV6-5 to TRBJ2-7; D uncertain. V gave up 0 bases and J gave up 3 bases, with 12 bases separating them. This CDR3 has 15 residues. CDR1 and CDR2 from the germline V gene are MNHEY and SVGAGI. The CDR3 is CASSYSMAGFYEQYF. The CDR3, as DNA: TGTGCCAGCAGTTACTCGATGGCAGGATTCTACGAGCAGTACTTC.

The CDR3 here is CASSLGTLLRESRVFF. The CDR3 DNA reads as TGTGCCAGCAGCTTGGGGACCCTCTTGCGGGAGTCCCGAGTGTTTTTT. This rearrangement joins TRBV5-6 to TRBJ2-2; 7 bases fit TRBD2. Per germline, CDR1 SGHDT and CDR2 YYEEEE. V trimming: 0 bases; J trimming: 15 bases; junction bases outside the gene matches: 17. CDR3 size: 16 residues. Full variable domain (missing parts from reference TRBV5-6 and TRBJ2-2): DAGVTQSPTHLIKTRGQQVTLRCSPKSGHDTVSWYQQALGQGPQFIFQYYEEEERQRGNFPDRFSGHQFPNYSSELNVNALLLGDSALYLCASSLGTLLRESRVFFGEGSRLTVL.

The V call is TRBV7-3, the J call TRBJ2-3, with a tentative D call TRBD2 (6 bases). Trimming left V 2 bases short and J 5 bases short, with 14 bases between. This CDR3 region has 15 residues. Germline V gene data show CDR1 as SGHTA and CDR2 as FQGTGA. This chain's CDR3 is CASSLGGISRDTQYF. The CDR3, as DNA: TGTGCCAGCAGCTTAGGGGGGATATCTAGAGATACGCAGTATTTT.

The rearrangement links TRBV18 to TRBJ1-2; 9 bases fit TRBD1. The CDR3 is made up of 14 amino acids. Germline trimming cut 4 bases from V and 3 bases from J; bases unmatched to any gene: 3. CDR1 is KGHSH and CDR2 is LQKENI in the germline V gene. DNA of the CDR3: TGTGCCAGCTCACTCCGGACAGGGGACTATGGCTACACCTTC. Translating gives CASSLRTGDYGYTF. Looking up the rest from reference TRBV18 and TRBJ1-2 gives the full variable domain: NAGVMQNPRHLVRRRGQEARLRCSPMKGHSHVYWYRQLPEEGLKFMVYLQKENIIDESGMPKERFSAEFPKEGPSILRIQQVVRGDSAAYFCASSLRTGDYGYTFGSGTRLTVV.

As DNA, the CDR3 is TGTGCCAGCAGCTTAGATGGGACGGGCTCTAATGAAAAACTGTTTTTT. Protein product: CASSLDGTGSNEKLFF. The chain uses TRBV7-2 and TRBJ1-4; D is possibly TRBD1 (5 bases). This CDR3 is built from 16 residues. Looked up from germline, CDR1 is SGHTA and CDR2 is FQGNSA. Between the trimmed V and J ends, which lost 1 base and 3 bases, there was a span of 12 bases.

This rearrangement joins TRBV9 to TRBJ2-1, with TRBD2 matching 8 bases. Germline CDR1 reads SGDLS; CDR2 reads YYNGEE. The V gene end was trimmed by 7 bases and the J gene end by 9 bases; junction bases not matched to a gene: 9. The CDR3 has 13 amino acids. In DNA form, the CDR3 reads TGTGCCAGCGGGACTAGTAATCGGGGTGAGCAGTTCTTC. Residues: CASGTSNRGEQFF.

This sequence joins TRBV30 and TRBJ1-5; D not resolved. Germline CDR1 and CDR2: GTSNPN and SVGIG (reference sequence). The CDR3 has 14 amino acids. V was shortened by 1 base and J by 2 bases, with 9 bases between the two germline ends. The CDR3 is CAWSGELGNQPQHF. For the CDR3, the DNA is TGTGCCTGGAGTGGGGAATTAGGCAATCAGCCCCAGCATTTT.

The chain couples TRBV4-3 to TRBJ2-5; D is unresolved. V was pared by 0 bases and J by 1 base, with 9 bases between. Germline V CDR1 and CDR2: LGHNA, YSLEER. CDR3 size: 15 residues. In DNA form, the CDR3 reads TGCGCCAGCAGCCAAGACGGGCAGGTCCAAGAGACCCAGTACTTC. This gives the protein CASSQDGQVQETQYF.

The chain uses TRBV7-2 and TRBJ2-1; 8 positions match TRBD2. The CDR3 is 14 amino acids. Trimming removed 5 bases from V and 3 bases from J; junction bases left unmatched: 3. CDR1 and CDR2 (germline): SGHTA, FQGNSA. The CDR3 reads CASSRGGYYNEQFF. CDR3 DNA: TGTGCCAGCAGCCGGGGGGGCTACTACAATGAGCAGTTCTTC.

The V call is TRBV5-4, the J call TRBJ2-1; 8 bases match TRBD1. This CDR3 spans 14 amino acids. The V and J ends lost 4 bases and 7 bases, in that order; junction bases with no gene match: 7. Germline V lookup: CDR1 SGHNT, CDR2 YYREEE (reference sequence). The CDR3 nucleotides read TGTGCCAGCAGCGGTACAGGGGGTCGTAATGAGCAGTTCTTC. Amino acids: CASSGTGGRNEQFF.

The chain employs TRBV6-5 and TRBJ2-7, with 9 bases lining up with TRBD2. CDR1 is MNHEY and CDR2 is SVGAGI in the germline V gene. Trimming removed 6 bases from V and 6 bases from J; junction bases left unmatched: 3. The CDR3 consists of 12 residues. As DNA, the CDR3 is TGTGCCAGCAGGCTAGCGGGAAGCGAGCAGTACTTC. Amino acids: CASRLAGSEQYF.

The chain couples TRBV4-1 to TRBJ1-4; 9 nucleotides align to TRBD1. The CDR3 is made up of 15 amino acids. Trimming took 2 bases from V and 7 from J; bases not matched to a gene: 5. Germline loops: CDR1 MGHRA, CDR2 YSYEKL. CDR3 nucleotides: TGCGCCAGCAGCCAATCACAGGGGGCGGGTGAAAAACTGTTTTTT. As protein: CASSQSQGAGEKLFF.

The rearrangement links TRBV27 to TRBJ1-5; D remains unclear. This CDR3 is 14 amino acids long. The ends were cut back, 5 bases at V and 3 bases at J, with 11 bases in the middle. Germline values: CDR1 MNHEY, CDR2 SMNVEV (reference sequence). CDR3 DNA sequence: TGTGCCAGCAGTAATTTGGGGTACAATCAGCCCCAGCATTTT. This translates into CASSNLGYNQPQHF.

This chain joins TRBV4-2 and TRBJ1-4; 9 bases line up with TRBD1. V lost 4 bases and J lost 5; bases outside the gene matches: 5. Germline V gene data show CDR1 as LGHNA and CDR2 as YNFKEQ. This CDR3 is 15 amino acids long. CDR3 protein: CASSRTGERNEKLFF. CDR3 nucleotide sequence: TGTGCCAGCAGCCGGACAGGGGAGCGGAATGAAAAACTGTTTTTT.

This rearrangement joins TRBV2 to TRBJ1-2, with TRBD1 matching over 9 bases. CDR3 length: 15 residues. Trimming at V came to 6 bases and at J to 6 bases, leaving 11 bases not matched to a gene. CDR1 and CDR2 from the germline V gene are SNHLY and FYNNEI. Here the CDR3 reads CASRNRDRVIHGYTF. The CDR3 nucleotides read TGTGCCAGCAGAAATAGGGACAGGGTTATCCATGGCTACACCTTC.

The rearrangement joins TRBV7-9 to TRBJ1-1; D is perhaps TRBD1 (6 bases). Deletions cut 4 bases from V and 6 bases from J, with 15 bases between. The CDR3 contains 14 residues. CDR1 is SEHNR, CDR2 FQNEAQ, per germline (reference sequence). This CDR3 reads CASSSGTPFSEAFF. CDR3 bases: TGTGCCAGCAGCTCCGGGACACCCTTCTCTGAAGCTTTCTTT. The whole variable domain, filled in from reference TRBV7-9 and TRBJ1-1, reads DTGVSQNPRHKITKRGQNVTFRCDPISEHNRLYWYRQTLGQGPEFLTYFQNEAQLEKSRLLSDRFSAERPKGSFSTLEIQRTEQGDSAMYLCASSSGTPFSEAFFGQGTRLTVV.

The CDR3 DNA sequence: TGTGCCAGCAGCGTGGCTGGGGGGGATACGCAGTATTTT. It codes for CASSVAGGDTQYF. J is TRBJ2-3 and V is TRBV7-3; D perhaps matches TRBD2 (6 bases). V lost 5 bases and J lost 6, with 12 bases in between. The CDR3 runs to 13 residues. The germline CDR1 and CDR2 sequences are SGHTA and FQGTGA.